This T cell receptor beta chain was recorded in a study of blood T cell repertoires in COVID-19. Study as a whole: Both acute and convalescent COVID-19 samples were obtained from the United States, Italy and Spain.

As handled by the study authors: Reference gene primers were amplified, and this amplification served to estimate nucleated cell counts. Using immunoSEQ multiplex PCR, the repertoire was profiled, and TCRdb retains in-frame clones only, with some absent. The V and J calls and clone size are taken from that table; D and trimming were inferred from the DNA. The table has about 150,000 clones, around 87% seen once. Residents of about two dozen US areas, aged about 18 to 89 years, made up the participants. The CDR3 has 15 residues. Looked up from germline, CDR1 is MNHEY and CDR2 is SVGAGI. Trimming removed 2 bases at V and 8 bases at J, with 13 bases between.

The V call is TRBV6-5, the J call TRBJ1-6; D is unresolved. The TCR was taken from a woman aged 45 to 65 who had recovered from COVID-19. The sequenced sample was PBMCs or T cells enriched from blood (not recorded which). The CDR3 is CASSYTPTVDSPLHF. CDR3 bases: TGTGCCAGCAGTTACACCCCCACGGTGGATTCACCCCTCCACTTT.